Below, one T cell receptor (beta chain) is given with its context. Antigen unknown. This entry is derived from a study of brain T cells in children with intractable seizures. Findings of the study overall: Viral specificity was inferred only from CDR3 similarity; HCMV serostatus was unknown.

Assay: immunoSEQ multiplex PCR; the TCRdb copy retains only in-frame clones and omits some. The table includes around 340,000 clones, approximately 93% detected once. Regarding time point: blood from clinic visit 5 months post-surgery; TSC patient then seizure free. Pre-surgery treatment included at least one anti-epileptic drug. The CDR3 sequence is 15 residues long. V was pared by 0 bases and J by 8 bases, with 8 bases of the junction left unmatched. Germline CDR1 is SGHDN and CDR2 is FVKESK. This receptor was taken from a boy in the first two years of life with tuberous sclerosis and intractable seizures. This specimen consisted of peripheral blood, obtained less than 6 months after surgery. V gene TRBV14 combines with J gene TRBJ1-2; 8 nucleotides agree with TRBD1. This CDR3 reads CASSQDGRQGKGYTF. In nucleotides, the CDR3 is TGTGCCAGCAGCCAAGATGGGAGACAGGGGAAAGGCTACACCTTC.